The 27 T cell receptor beta chains in this list originate from one sample, sequenced in a study of T cells after yellow fever vaccination. In TCRdb, the 5' RACE reads were re-called with MiXCR into one record per CDR3 protein. The repertoire holds over 300,000 distinct CDR3 sequences, with less than 4.5% as singletons. The sequences come from PBMCs, collected on the day of the yellow fever booster vaccination. Receptors originate from a man aged 18 to 29 who received the YFV17D yellow fever vaccine.

This clonotype was found a few times. The rearrangement joins TRBV7-2 to TRBJ1-2, with D uncertain. Germline CDR1 is SGHTA and CDR2 is FQGNSA. Deletions cut 3 bases from V and 8 bases from J, with 10 bases between. This CDR3 comprises 12 residues. Written as DNA, the CDR3 is TGTGCCAGCAGCTTCTTCTCCGCCGGCTACACCTTC. The encoded protein is CASSFFSAGYTF.

In this sample, this clonotype turned up many times. This chain connects TRBV12-5 to TRBJ1-2; a possible D gene is TRBD1 (6 bases). The germline V gene has CDR1 LGHNT and CDR2 FRNRAP. V lost 2 bases and J lost 1, with 11 bases in between. CDR3 size: 15 residues. CDR3 residues: CASGLFAGDNYGYTF. In DNA form, the CDR3 reads TGTGCTAGTGGTTTGTTTGCAGGGGATAACTATGGCTACACCTTC.

This clonotype was counted ten times or more. The rearrangement uses TRBV7-9 and TRBJ2-7; weak D call: TRBD1 (6 bases). Germline V lookup: CDR1 SEHNR, CDR2 FQNEAQ (reference sequence). The CDR3 is made up of 15 amino acids. V lost 4 bases and J lost 3, with 16 bases in between. The CDR3 DNA sequence: TGTGCCAGCAGCTCTCGCCCGGGACACTTCTACGAGCAGTACGTC. Protein product: CASSSRPGHFYEQYV.

This clonotype was detected many times. V is TRBV5-1 and J is TRBJ2-1; D is possibly TRBD1 or TRBD2 (5 bases each). This CDR3 has 15 residues. Trimming cost V 0 bases and J 5 bases, with 12 bases left between them. Germline V gene data show CDR1 as SGHRS and CDR2 as YFSETQ. CDR3 sequence (DNA): TGCGCCAGCAGCTTGGCCGGGGCAGGAGACAATGAGCAGTTCTTC. This gives the protein CASSLAGAGDNEQFF.

This clonotype appeared many times. V usage is TRBV5-5 and J usage is TRBJ1-4, with a possible D match to TRBD1 (5 bases). CDR3 size: 15 residues. V lost 1 base, J lost 6 bases, and 13 bases lay in between. Looked up from germline, CDR1 is SGHKS and CDR2 is YYEKEE (reference sequence). The CDR3 DNA reads as TGTGCCAGCAGCTTGACGGCAGGGATCTATGAAAAACTGTTTTTT. It encodes CASSLTAGIYEKLFF.

The chain carries TRBV20-1 and TRBJ2-5; 7 nucleotides agree with TRBD2. Germline V lookup: CDR1 DFQATT, CDR2 SNEGSKA (reference sequence). This CDR3 is 15 amino acids long. The V segment lost 1 base and the J segment 0 bases; nucleotides outside the gene matches: 5. The CDR3 DNA is TGCAGTGCTAGAGGGGCTAGCGGAAACCAAGAGACCCAGTACTTC. Its protein product is CSARGASGNQETQYF.

This clonotype has a count of ten or more. J is TRBJ2-7 and V is TRBV12-3 or TRBV12-4; 8 nucleotides agree with TRBD2. The CDR3 spans 15 residues. V gave up 2 bases and J gave up 2 bases; unmatched junction bases: 5. This CDR3 is CASSLSGGPTYEQYV. CDR3 DNA sequence: TGTGCCAGCAGTTTAAGCGGGGGACCTACCTACGAGCAGTACGTC.

This clonotype was seen many times. The chain is built from TRBV20-1 and TRBJ1-3; tentatively, D is TRBD1 (5 bases). The CDR3 sequence is 15 residues long. Per the germline V gene, CDR1 is DFQATT and CDR2 is SNEGSKA (reference sequence). V was shortened by 1 base and J by 4 bases, with 14 bases between the two germline ends. CDR3 sequence reads: CSARGTSGGGNTIYF. The CDR3 DNA follows: TGCAGTGCTAGAGGGACCTCCGGGGGAGGAAACACCATATATTTT.

The gene calls are TRBV5-1 and TRBJ2-1; D unclear. The ends were cut back, 7 bases at V and 1 base at J, with 12 bases in the middle. Germline CDR1 reads SGHRS; CDR2 reads YFSETQ. The CDR3 covers 14 residues. The DNA for the CDR3 is TGCGCCAGCTCGGCCAGTTCTTCCTACAATGAGCAGTTCTTC. The encoded protein is CASSASSSYNEQFF.

This clonotype has a count of ten or more. V usage is TRBV7-2 and J usage is TRBJ2-1; D gene uncertain. CDR1 and CDR2 (germline): SGHTA, FQGNSA. The CDR3 covers 12 residues. The V gene lost 2 bases and the J gene lost 12 bases, with 11 bases spanning the gap. Here the CDR3 reads CASSLRSRAQFF. DNA of the CDR3: TGTGCCAGCAGCTTAAGGTCTAGGGCGCAGTTCTTC.

This clonotype showed up many times. The V and J genes are TRBV2 and TRBJ2-7; unclear D gene. V dropped 0 bases and J dropped 5 bases, with 8 bases sitting between them. Germline-derived CDR1 and CDR2 are SNHLY and FYNNEI. CDR3 length: 13 residues. The CDR3 DNA reads as TGTGCCAGCAGTGAAGCTCAGATCCACGAGCAGTACTTC. Amino acids: CASSEAQIHEQYF.

The chain joins TRBV20-1 to TRBJ1-1; 8 nucleotides match TRBD1. V gave up 5 bases and J gave up 3 bases; unmatched junction bases: 8. The germline gives CDR1 DFQATT, CDR2 SNEGSKA (reference sequence). The CDR3 has 14 residues. The DNA for the CDR3 is TGCAGTGCTCGTGGACAGGGAGGTGACACTGAAGCTTTCTTT. It codes for CSARGQGGDTEAFF.

This clonotype was found a few times. V gene TRBV20-1 combines with J gene TRBJ2-7; the D is unclear. The CDR3 length is 13 residues. Between the trimmed V and J ends, which lost 2 bases and 1 base, there was a span of 9 bases. Per the germline V gene, CDR1 is DFQATT and CDR2 is SNEGSKA (reference sequence). Here the CDR3 reads CSARHTSSYEQYF. The CDR3 DNA reads as TGCAGTGCTAGACACACAAGTTCCTACGAGCAGTACTTC.

This clonotype was seen a handful of times. The J gene is TRBJ1-5, the V gene TRBV7-2; D ambiguous. This CDR3 is 15 amino acids long. Germline loops: CDR1 SGHTA, CDR2 FQGNSA. Trimming shortened V by 2 bases and J by 0 bases, and 8 bases separated the two germline ends. The DNA for the CDR3 is TGTGCCAGCAGCTTATCCGGCAATAGCAATCAGCCCCAGCATTTT. Translated: CASSLSGNSNQPQHF.

This clonotype was found a few times. The chain has TRBV14 and TRBJ2-7; D may be TRBD2 (7 bases). The CDR3 runs 17 residues. Germline-derived CDR1 and CDR2 are SGHDN and FVKESK. The ends were cut back, 0 bases at V and 1 base at J, with 16 bases in the middle. CDR3 region: CASSQEGVGGESYEQYF. CDR3 sequence (DNA): TGTGCCAGCAGCCAAGAAGGGGTAGGGGGGGAATCCTACGAGCAGTACTTC.

This clonotype was observed at least ten times. The J gene is TRBJ2-5, the V gene TRBV12-3 or TRBV12-4; no clear D gene. Trimming left V 1 base short and J 4 bases short, with 10 bases between. The CDR3 sequence is 14 residues long. The CDR3 spells CASSLGPPTETQYF. CDR3 nucleotides: TGTGCCAGCAGTTTAGGGCCCCCCACAGAGACCCAGTACTTC.

V is TRBV6-6 and J is TRBJ2-7; no clear D. V was cut by 4 bases and J by 3 bases, with 16 bases left in between. CDR3 length: 15 amino acids. Germline V gives CDR1 MNHNY, CDR2 SVGAGI (reference sequence). CDR3: CASSSSRALYYEQYV. CDR3 DNA sequence: TGTGCCAGCAGTTCTTCTAGGGCCCTTTACTACGAGCAGTACGTC.

This clonotype was seen repeatedly, ten times or more. The rearrangement uses TRBV20-1 and TRBJ1-1, with D possibly matching TRBD1 (5 bases). V shed 4 bases and J shed 0 bases, with 12 bases lying between them. The CDR3 is 14 residues long. Germline V gives CDR1 DFQATT, CDR2 SNEGSKA (reference sequence). The CDR3 DNA is TGCAGTGCTAAACCGATGGGGGTGAACACTGAAGCTTTCTTT. It codes for CSAKPMGVNTEAFF.

The chain links TRBV24-1 to TRBJ2-1, with D possibly being TRBD2 (5 bases). This CDR3 is 16 amino acids long. Looked up from germline, CDR1 is KGHDR and CDR2 is SFDVKD. V lost 2 bases, J lost 4 bases, and 14 bases lay in between. CDR3 sequence reads: CATSDSRRKVYNEQFF. CDR3 nucleotide sequence: TGTGCCACCAGTGATTCCCGGAGGAAGGTTTACAATGAGCAGTTCTTC.

The CDR3: CASSLLRDRGYGYTF. The CDR3 DNA reads as TGTGCCAGCAGCTTATTGAGGGACAGGGGCTATGGCTACACCTTC. This sequence joins TRBV6-5 and TRBJ1-2, with 10 bases lining up with TRBD1. V shed 6 bases and J 4 bases; nucleotides not matched to a gene: 8. Germline-derived CDR1 and CDR2 are MNHEY and SVGAGI. The CDR3 has 15 residues.

This clonotype was picked up many times. This chain links TRBV25-1 with TRBJ2-5; D unclear. This CDR3 has 14 amino acids. Deletions cut 1 base from V and 4 bases from J, with 10 bases between. The germline gives CDR1 MGHDK, CDR2 SYGVNS. The chain's CDR3 is CASSESRLLETQYF. CDR3 bases: TGTGCCAGCAGTGAATCTCGCCTCTTAGAGACCCAGTACTTC.

At least ten counts were recorded for this clonotype. The chain links TRBV4-2 to TRBJ2-1; weak D call: TRBD2 (7 bases). The V and J ends lost 0 bases and 2 bases respectively, with 11 bases between them. The CDR3 covers 16 residues. CDR1 LGHNA and CDR2 YNFKEQ come from the germline V gene. The CDR3 sequence: CASSQDVGGPYNEQFF. The DNA for the CDR3 is TGTGCCAGCAGCCAAGATGTGGGGGGGCCCTACAATGAGCAGTTCTTC.

In its sample, this clonotype was seen many times. The chain couples TRBV28 to TRBJ1-2; 12 nucleotides match TRBD1. CDR1 and CDR2 from the germline V gene are MDHEN and SYDVKM. V lost 5 bases, J lost 4 bases, and 8 bases stayed unmatched. The CDR3 length is 16 residues. In DNA, the CDR3 is TGTGCCAGCAGTCCTCCGGGACAGGGGGCGGTCTATGGCTACACCTTC. Protein sequence: CASSPPGQGAVYGYTF.

This clonotype was picked up many times. The J gene is TRBJ2-3, the V gene TRBV11-2; D might be TRBD1 or TRBD2, each matching 6 bases. CDR1 and CDR2 from the germline V gene are SGHAT and FQNNGV. This CDR3 contains 15 residues. Trimming removed 1 base at V and 1 base at J, with 9 bases between. The CDR3 here is CASSLVGGGTDTQYF. Here the CDR3 DNA reads TGTGCCAGCAGCTTAGTGGGGGGCGGCACAGATACGCAGTATTTT. Combining the CDR3 with reference TRBV11-2 and TRBJ2-3 gives the whole variable domain EAGVAQSPRYKIIEKRQSVAFWCNPISGHATLYWYQQILGQGPKLLIQFQNNGVVDDSQLPKDRFSAERLKGVDSTLKIQPAKLEDSAVYLCASSLVGGGTDTQYFGPGTRLTVL.

The CDR3 DNA is TGTGCCAGCAGCGACCGGGACAGGAGCTCCTATAATTCACCCCTCCACTTT. Its translation is CASSDRDRSSYNSPLHF. V and J are TRBV11-2 and TRBJ1-6, with 8 bases that match TRBD1. This CDR3 has 17 residues. Germline V CDR1 and CDR2: SGHAT, FQNNGV. The V segment lost 5 bases and the J segment 0 bases; nucleotides outside the gene matches: 6. The full variable domain, rest sourced from reference TRBV11-2 and TRBJ1-6, is EAGVAQSPRYKIIEKRQSVAFWCNPISGHATLYWYQQILGQGPKLLIQFQNNGVVDDSQLPKDRFSAERLKGVDSTLKIQPAKLEDSAVYLCASSDRDRSSYNSPLHFGNGTRLTVT.

This clonotype has just a few counts. The chain's CDR3 is CSARTARGTEAFF. As DNA, the CDR3 is TGCAGCGCCAGGACAGCTAGGGGGACTGAAGCTTTCTTT. The rearrangement uses TRBV29-1 and TRBJ1-1, with D possibly TRBD1 on 6 matching bases. The CDR3 contains 13 residues. Germline V CDR1 and CDR2: SQVTM, ANQGSEA. Trimming removed 7 bases from V and 5 bases from J, with 17 bases in between.

The genes are TRBV6-2 or TRBV6-3 and TRBJ2-3, with D perhaps matching TRBD2 (6 bases). Germline CDR1 MNHEY, CDR2 SVGEGT. Trimming stripped 4 bases from V and 2 bases from J, with 16 bases between. The CDR3 is made up of 16 amino acids. CDR3 in amino acids: CASSFNRDSNTDTQYF. DNA for the CDR3: TGTGCCAGCAGTTTCAACCGGGACTCCAACACAGATACGCAGTATTTT.